This T cell receptor (beta chain) was identified in a study of cytomegalovirus exposure and HLA in healthy donors. CDR1 and CDR2 from the germline V gene are MNHNS and SASEGT. The CDR3 is made up of 14 amino acids. V was shortened by 9 bases and J by 4 bases, with 16 bases between the two germline ends. PCR involved 60 Vbeta and 13 Jbeta primers. Libraries were prepared by immunoSEQ multiplex PCR; TCRdb keeps only in-frame clonotypes and omits some of them. The table has roughly 190,000 clones, around 88% seen once. The chain recombines TRBV6-1 with TRBJ1-5, with a weak D call TRBD1 (5 bases). The source of this sequence is a man between 35 and 55 years old in good health and CMV-seropositive. The sample taken for sequencing was PBMCs. The CDR3 here is CASLEGEWNQPQHF. The CDR3 DNA sequence: TGTGCCAGTCTCGAAGGGGAATGGAATCAGCCCCAGCATTTT.